This entry lists 27 T cell receptor beta chains sequenced from one sample in a study of cytomegalovirus exposure and HLA in healthy donors. Amplification used 60 Vbeta primers and 13 Jbeta primers. Here immunoSEQ multiplex PCR was the method, and the copy in TCRdb shows in-frame clones only, minus some. Among 65,000 to 70,000 clones listed, around 79% were seen once. The sequenced material came from PBMCs. The receptors shown here come from a woman in her twenties or thirties in good health and CMV-seropositive.

This clone appeared a single time. J is TRBJ2-4 and V is TRBV6-5; D possibly corresponds to TRBD1 (6 bases). The CDR3 sequence is 15 residues long. Per the germline V gene, CDR1 is MNHEY and CDR2 is SVGAGI. Trimming stripped 2 bases from V and 4 bases from J, with 12 bases between. CDR3: CASSYVGGPKNIQYF. CDR3 DNA: TGTGCCAGCAGTTACGTAGGGGGACCAAAAAACATTCAGTACTTC.

The chain links TRBV28 to TRBJ2-7; TRBD1 matches 7 bases. This CDR3 is built from 15 residues. Germline loops: CDR1 MDHEN, CDR2 SYDVKM. V lost 4 bases to trimming and J lost 2 bases; unmatched junction nucleotides: 8. The CDR3 DNA is TGTGCCAGCAGTTCACCCGGGACAGCAGCCTACGAGCAGTACTTC. It codes for CASSSPGTAAYEQYF.

CDR3 bases: TGTGCCTGGAGTGTAGGGGCCCTCGGGACAGGGAGGTCCTACGAGCAGTACTTC. The encoded protein is CAWSVGALGTGRSYEQYF. V and J are TRBV30 and TRBJ2-5; 9 bases fit TRBD1. The DNA end is more similar to TRBJ2-7, so the J call may be wrong. This CDR3 contains 18 residues. Germline V lookup: CDR1 GTSNPN, CDR2 SVGIG (reference sequence).

The V call is TRBV28, the J call TRBJ1-2; the D gene is possibly TRBD1 (6 bases). The CDR3 is 15 amino acids. Per the germline V gene, CDR1 is MDHEN and CDR2 is SYDVKM. Trimming pared 2 bases from V and 10 bases from J, leaving 20 bases between. CDR3 sequence: CASSLTLGQRQDYTF. The DNA for the CDR3 is TGTGCCAGCAGTTTAACCCTAGGACAGCGTCAGGACTACACCTTC.

The sample holds one count of this clone. This rearrangement joins TRBV5-6 to TRBJ2-1, with 7 bases aligning to TRBD2. CDR3 length: 15 amino acids. V lost 3 bases, J lost 1 base, and 4 bases stayed unmatched. Looked up from germline, CDR1 is SGHDT and CDR2 is YYEEEE. CDR3 in amino acids: CASSSSSGSYNEQFF. The CDR3 bases are TGTGCCAGCAGCTCCTCTAGCGGATCCTACAATGAGCAGTTCTTC.

The rearrangement uses TRBV11-3 and TRBJ2-1; D is uncertain. CDR1 is SGHNT and CDR2 is YENEEA in the germline V gene. The CDR3 has 14 amino acids. V was cut by 3 bases and J by 7 bases, with 13 bases left in between. The CDR3 coding sequence is TGTGCCAGCAGCTTTCAGGTGACGGATAATGAGCAGTTCTTC. Residues: CASSFQVTDNEQFF.

The rearrangement uses TRBV28 and TRBJ2-7; 12 bases line up with TRBD2. CDR3 size: 16 residues. Germline assignment: CDR1 MDHEN and CDR2 SYDVKM. The V and J ends lost 4 bases and 0 bases, in that order; junction bases with no gene match: 4. The CDR3 region has the DNA TGTGCCAGCAGTTGGACTAGCGGGATTATCTCCTACGAGCAGTACTTC. It yields the protein CASSWTSGIISYEQYF.

This clone showed up just once. The chain combines TRBV19 with TRBJ1-1; unclear D gene. The CDR3 runs 13 residues. V lost 5 bases and J 1 base, leaving 8 bases between the germline ends. The germline V gene has CDR1 LNHDA and CDR2 SQIVND (reference sequence). CDR3 residues: CASSQFRNTEAFF. For the CDR3, the DNA is TGTGCCAGTAGTCAGTTCAGGAACACTGAAGCTTTCTTT.

The chain has TRBV6-1 and TRBJ1-2, with a tentative D call TRBD1 (6 bases). The CDR3 runs 15 residues. Germline V gene data show CDR1 as MNHNS and CDR2 as SASEGT. V shed 3 bases and J shed 2 bases, with 13 bases lying between them. The CDR3 DNA sequence: TGTGCCAGCAGTGAGCAGGGGCTCCAAAACTATGGCTACACCTTC. It specifies CASSEQGLQNYGYTF.

The chain joins TRBV5-1 to TRBJ1-2; 7 nucleotides agree with TRBD1. The length of the CDR3 is 14 residues. V was clipped by 5 bases and J by 4 bases; unmatched bases: 8. Looked up from germline, CDR1 is SGHRS and CDR2 is YFSETQ. CDR3 bases: TGCGCCAGCAGACCAGGGGGTGAGGCCTATGGCTACACCTTC. Its translation is CASRPGGEAYGYTF.

V gene TRBV30 combines with J gene TRBJ1-1; a possible D gene is TRBD1 (6 bases). The ends were cut back, 0 bases at V and 1 base at J, with 12 bases in the middle. This CDR3 region has 15 residues. The germline gives CDR1 GTSNPN, CDR2 SVGIG (reference sequence). The CDR3 region is CAWSVWGTPNTEAFF. The CDR3 bases are TGTGCCTGGAGTGTATGGGGGACACCGAACACTGAAGCTTTCTTT.

This clone was seen more than once but under ten times. The chain has TRBV6-5 and TRBJ2-7; D call uncertain. Germline CDR1 is MNHEY and CDR2 is SVGAGI. Trimming removed 2 bases at V and 0 bases at J, with 11 bases between. There are 15 residues in the CDR3. The CDR3, as DNA: TGTGCCAGCAGTTACGATCGTTTTAGCTCCTACGAGCAGTACTTC. Its protein product is CASSYDRFSSYEQYF.

J is TRBJ2-3 and V is TRBV29-1; no firm D call. The CDR3 is made up of 15 amino acids. V lost 0 bases, J lost 1 base, and 11 bases lay in between. The germline V gene encodes CDR1 SQVTM and CDR2 ANQGSEA. CDR3 sequence reads: CSVEDRSQGTDTQYF. The DNA for the CDR3 is TGCAGCGTTGAAGATCGGTCCCAGGGCACAGATACGCAGTATTTT.

The chain joins TRBV5-1 to TRBJ1-5; no firm D call. CDR1 is SGHRS, CDR2 YFSETQ, per germline. Trimming removed 5 bases at V and 3 bases at J, with 12 bases between. The CDR3 is 14 residues long. This CDR3 is CASSFGGLNQPQHF. CDR3 in DNA: TGCGCCAGCAGTTTCGGAGGACTCAATCAGCCCCAGCATTTT.

This clone was found once. The chain has TRBV2 and TRBJ2-5, with 8 bases identical to TRBD2. The CDR3 length is 14 residues. Germline V gene lookup returns CDR1 SNHLY and CDR2 FYNNEI. The junction had 8 bases not matched to a gene; V was cut back by 6 bases and J by 5 bases. For the CDR3, the DNA is TGTGCCAGCAGGACTTTAGCGGGAAAGGAGACCCAGTACTTC. It yields the protein CASRTLAGKETQYF. The variable domain in full, with the rest retrieved from reference TRBV2 and TRBJ2-5, is EPEVTQTPSHQVTQMGQEVILRCVPISNHLYFYWYRQILGQKVEFLVSFYNNEISEKSEIFDDQFSVERPDGSNFTLKIRSTKLEDSAMYFCASRTLAGKETQYFGPGTRLLVL.

This chain joins TRBV28 and TRBJ2-7; the match to TRBD1 covers 8 bases. Looked up from germline, CDR1 is MDHEN and CDR2 is SYDVKM. CDR3 length equals 15 residues. The V gene end was trimmed by 6 bases and the J gene end by 2 bases; junction bases not matched to a gene: 9. CDR3 sequence: CASSPLKDRAYEQYF. The CDR3 nucleotides read TGTGCCAGCAGCCCCCTAAAGGACAGGGCCTACGAGCAGTACTTC.

This chain links TRBV9 with TRBJ2-7, with D unclear. Trimming left V 0 bases short and J 6 bases short, with 13 bases between. CDR3 length: 14 residues. The germline gives CDR1 SGDLS, CDR2 YYNGEE. CDR3 coding DNA: TGTGCCAGCAGCGTAGGCTCTCCAACTACCGAGCAGTACTTC. Translation: CASSVGSPTTEQYF.

The V and J genes are TRBV9 and TRBJ2-5; TRBD2 is a possible D gene (5 bases). The CDR3 contains 14 residues. CDR1 is SGDLS, CDR2 YYNGEE, per germline. Between the trimmed V and J ends, which lost 0 bases and 1 base, there was a span of 7 bases. The chain's CDR3 is CASSVGLPQETQYF. For the CDR3, the DNA is TGTGCCAGCAGCGTAGGACTACCCCAAGAGACCCAGTACTTC.

In DNA form, the CDR3 reads TGTGCCAGCAGCTTAGTCGGAGGACCATCCTTAGCCAAAAACATTCAGTACTTC. This encodes CASSLVGGPSLAKNIQYF. The V call is TRBV7-9, the J call TRBJ2-4; TRBD2 might be the D (5 bases). Deletions cut 1 base from V and 0 bases from J, with 16 bases between. CDR1 is SEHNR, CDR2 FQNEAQ, per germline (reference sequence). The CDR3 extends over 18 amino acids.

This clone occurred a few times. The chain carries TRBV5-4 and TRBJ1-1; TRBD1 matches 9 bases. The CDR3 covers 13 residues. CDR1 is SGHNT, CDR2 YYREEE, per germline (reference sequence). After removal of 4 bases from V and 5 bases from J, the junction contained 3 bases not matched to a gene. The chain's CDR3 is CASSKTGGTEAFF. The CDR3 DNA reads as TGTGCCAGCAGCAAGACAGGGGGGACTGAAGCTTTCTTT. The entire variable domain, with the rest obtained from reference TRBV5-4 and TRBJ1-1, is as follows: ETGVTQSPTHLIKTRGQQVTLRCSSQSGHNTVSWYQQALGQGPQFIFQYYREEENGRGNFPPRFSGLQFPNYSSELNVNALELDDSALYLCASSKTGGTEAFFGQGTRLTVV.

This chain links TRBV19 with TRBJ2-7, with 11 nucleotides matching TRBD1. Germline V CDR1 and CDR2: LNHDA, SQIVND (reference sequence). The CDR3 sequence is 17 residues long. V was clipped by 6 bases and J by 1 base; unmatched bases: 11. CDR3 residues: CASSHTDRGPISYEQYF. The CDR3 DNA is TGTGCCAGTAGCCACACGGACAGGGGGCCTATATCCTACGAGCAGTACTTC. Using reference TRBV19 and TRBJ2-7 for the parts outside the CDR3, the full variable domain is DGGITQSPKYLFRKEGQNVTLSCEQNLNHDAMYWYRQDPGQGLRLIYYSQIVNDFQKGDIAEGYSVSREKKESFPLTVTSAQKNPTAFYLCASSHTDRGPISYEQYFGPGTRLTVT.

This clone appeared a single time. The chain links TRBV28 to TRBJ1-4, with no clear D. The CDR3 extends over 12 amino acids. In germline, CDR1 is MDHEN, CDR2 SYDVKM. V lost 5 bases, J lost 8 bases, and 9 bases lay in between. CDR3: CASSTRGEKLFF. Written as DNA, the CDR3 is TGTGCCAGCAGTACCCGAGGGGAAAAACTGTTTTTT.

This clone was found a few times. J is TRBJ1-1 and V is TRBV4-3, with a tentative D call TRBD1 (5 bases). The length of the CDR3 is 15 residues. V dropped 5 bases and J dropped 0 bases, with 13 bases sitting between them. Germline assignment: CDR1 LGHNA and CDR2 YSLEER. In nucleotides, the CDR3 is TGCGCCAGCAGCGCGGGACCTACGGTGAACACTGAAGCTTTCTTT. Protein product: CASSAGPTVNTEAFF.

The genes are TRBV6-6 and TRBJ2-6; no clear D. Trimming shortened V by 7 bases and J by 4 bases, and 8 bases separated the two germline ends. Germline CDR1 is MNHNY and CDR2 is SVGAGI (reference sequence). The CDR3 contains 13 residues. Written as DNA, the CDR3 is TGTGCCAGCACTGACTGGGGGGCCAACGTCCTGACTTTC. It encodes CASTDWGANVLTF.

The chain has TRBV7-9 and TRBJ2-3; 10 positions match TRBD2. Germline-derived CDR1 and CDR2 are SEHNR and FQNEAQ (reference sequence). The length of the CDR3 is 17 residues. V lost 1 base, J lost 2 bases, and 6 bases stayed unmatched. CDR3 sequence: CASSLGPSGRYTDTQYF. CDR3 bases: TGTGCCAGCAGCTTAGGGCCTAGCGGGAGATACACAGATACGCAGTATTTT.

The rearrangement joins TRBV7-2 to TRBJ2-1, with 9 bases lining up with TRBD2. Germline V CDR1 and CDR2: SGHTA, FQGNSA. The V segment lost 1 base and the J segment 2 bases; nucleotides outside the gene matches: 6. The CDR3 spans 17 residues. The chain's CDR3 is CASSLGRPSGAYNEQFF. CDR3 coding DNA: TGTGCCAGCAGCTTAGGAAGGCCTAGCGGGGCCTACAATGAGCAGTTCTTC. The variable domain in full, with the rest retrieved from reference TRBV7-2 and TRBJ2-1, is GAGVSQSPSNKVTEKGKDVELRCDPISGHTALYWYRQSLGQGLEFLIYFQGNSAPDKSGLPSDRFSAERTGGSVSTLTIQRTQQEDSAVYLCASSLGRPSGAYNEQFFGPGTRLTVL.

This clone has only a few counts. This chain links TRBV2 with TRBJ2-7; the D gene is possibly TRBD2 (5 bases). The germline V gene encodes CDR1 SNHLY and CDR2 FYNNEI. Trimming cost V 3 bases and J 4 bases, with 13 bases left between them. CDR3 length equals 14 residues. The CDR3 nucleotides are TGTGCCAGCAGTGAGGGCGGGTTTGGGTACGAGCAGTACTTC. Translated: CASSEGGFGYEQYF.